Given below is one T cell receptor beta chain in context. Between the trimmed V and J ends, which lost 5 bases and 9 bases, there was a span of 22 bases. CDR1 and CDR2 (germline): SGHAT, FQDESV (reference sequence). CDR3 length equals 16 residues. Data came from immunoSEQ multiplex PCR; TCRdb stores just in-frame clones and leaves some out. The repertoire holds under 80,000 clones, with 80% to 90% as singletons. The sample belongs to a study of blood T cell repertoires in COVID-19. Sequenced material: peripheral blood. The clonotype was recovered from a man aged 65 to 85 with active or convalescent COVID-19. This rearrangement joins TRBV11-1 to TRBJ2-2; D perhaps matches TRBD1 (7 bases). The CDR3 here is CASSPPWSAGGRELFF. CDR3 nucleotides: TGTGCCAGCAGCCCGCCTTGGTCCGCAGGGGGGAGGGAGCTGTTTTTT.